The 15 T cell receptor beta chains below were found in one sample sequenced in a study of blood T cell repertoires in COVID-19. TCRdb's copy holds only in-frame clones and misses some; the assay was immunoSEQ multiplex PCR. The sample lists about 150,000 clones, about 80% occurring once. The material sequenced was peripheral blood. Receptors originate from a man aged 50-59 years with acute or convalescent COVID-19.

V is TRBV30 and J is TRBJ2-1; the D is unclear. The CDR3 covers 13 residues. Germline CDR1 and CDR2: GTSNPN and SVGIG (reference sequence). The V end was cut by 5 bases, the J end by 0 bases, with 8 bases between. The CDR3, as DNA: TGTGCCTGGTCTCTCAGCTCCTACAATGAGCAGTTCTTC. It is translated as CAWSLSSYNEQFF.

The chain links TRBV6-5 to TRBJ2-7; the match to TRBD1 covers 9 bases. Germline CDR1 reads MNHEY; CDR2 reads SVGAGI. V trimming: 6 bases; J trimming: 4 bases; junction bases outside the gene matches: 4. The CDR3 is 13 residues long. The CDR3: CASSRTGEYEQYV. The CDR3 DNA follows: TGTGCCAGCAGCCGGACAGGGGAATACGAGCAGTACGTC.

Turning to this clone: The junction departs from germline at one end; a sequencing error may be responsible. V usage is TRBV6-6 and J usage is TRBJ2-1; the match to TRBD2 covers 15 bases. Per germline, CDR1 MNHNY and CDR2 SVGAGI (reference sequence). This CDR3 is 14 amino acids long. The CDR3 DNA is TGTGCCAGCAGTTACGGGACTAGCGGGGGGTTTCAAATCTTC. Translation: CASSYGTSGGFQIF.

V gene TRBV23-1 combines with J gene TRBJ2-3; the D gene is possibly TRBD2 (5 bases). TRBV23-1 falls under the ORF class, with uncertain function. This CDR3 region has 14 residues. Trimming removed 7 bases from V and 2 bases from J, with 13 bases in between. For the CDR3, the DNA is TGCGCCAGCACTCGAGGGCCTCACACAGATACGCAGTATTTT. The encoded protein is CASTRGPHTDTQYF.

This clone was counted a single time. This sequence joins TRBV2 and TRBJ2-7; 11 bases map to TRBD2. The CDR3 covers 17 residues. The germline V gene has CDR1 SNHLY and CDR2 FYNNEI. V was pared by 4 bases and J by 0 bases, with 8 bases of the junction left unmatched. The CDR3 bases are TGTGCCAGCAGTGGGGCCTCCCTAGCGGGGGGCTCCTACGAGCAGTACGTC. It codes for CASSGASLAGGSYEQYV.

This chain connects TRBV5-1 to TRBJ2-4; D perhaps matches TRBD1 (7 bases). The germline V gene encodes CDR1 SGHRS and CDR2 YFSETQ. Deletions cut 0 bases from V and 10 bases from J, with 17 bases between. The CDR3 runs 15 residues. CDR3 sequence: CASSLARGGGAIQYF. As DNA, the CDR3 is TGCGCCAGCAGCTTGGCCCGTGGAGGGGGCGCGATTCAGTACTTC.

The genes are TRBV3-1 (or the pseudogene TRBV3-2) and TRBJ1-3, with TRBD1 as a possible D gene (6 bases). V gave up 3 bases and J gave up 7 bases, with 10 bases separating them. CDR3 length equals 13 residues. CDR1 LGHDT and CDR2 YNNKEL come from the germline V gene (reference sequence). The CDR3 DNA follows: TGTGCCAGCAGCCAGAGGCAGGGGAACACCATATATTTT. This gives the protein CASSQRQGNTIYF.

This chain links TRBV6-2 or TRBV6-3 with TRBJ2-7, with D possibly TRBD1 on 7 matching bases. The V gene's germline CDR1 is MNHEY and CDR2 SVGEGT. This CDR3 comprises 13 residues. V was clipped by 5 bases and J by 4 bases, with 12 bases between them. CDR3 loop: CASSQPGGYEQYF. The CDR3 nucleotides read TGTGCCAGCAGTCAACCAGGGGGGTACGAGCAGTACTTC.

This chain joins TRBV19 and TRBJ1-1; D is ambiguous. The V end was cut by 8 bases, the J end by 5 bases, with 15 bases between. CDR3 length equals 13 residues. Germline V CDR1 and CDR2: LNHDA, SQIVND (reference sequence). The chain's CDR3 is CASADGERTEAFF. CDR3 nucleotide sequence: TGTGCCAGTGCGGATGGGGAGAGAACTGAAGCTTTCTTT. Together with reference TRBV19 and TRBJ1-1, the CDR3 gives the full variable domain: DGGITQSPKYLFRKEGQNVTLSCEQNLNHDAMYWYRQDPGQGLRLIYYSQIVNDFQKGDIAEGYSVSREKKESFPLTVTSAQKNPTAFYLCASADGERTEAFFGQGTRLTVV.

The chain is built from TRBV5-6 and TRBJ1-6; the match to TRBD1 covers 9 bases. Germline CDR1 reads SGHDT; CDR2 reads YYEEEE. With V trimmed by 5 bases and J by 8 bases, 5 bases remained unmatched. The CDR3 length is 14 residues. In nucleotides, the CDR3 is TGTGCCAGCAGTGTTAGGGACAGGGATTCACCCCTCCACTTT. Translated, it gives CASSVRDRDSPLHF.

This clone was detected only a few times. The chain couples TRBV7-6 to TRBJ1-4; TRBD1 aligns across 10 bases. CDR3 length: 15 amino acids. CDR1 is SGHVS and CDR2 is FNYEAQ in the germline V gene. The junction had 7 bases not matched to a gene; V was cut back by 4 bases and J by 8 bases. CDR3 in DNA: TGTGCCAGCAGCTCCAGACAGGGGGCGAACGAAAAACTGTTTTTT. As protein: CASSSRQGANEKLFF. Complete variable domain (other parts from reference TRBV7-6 and TRBJ1-4): GAGVSQSPRYKVTKRGQDVALRCDPISGHVSLYWYRQALGQGPEFLTYFNYEAQQDKSGLPNDRFSAERPEGSISTLTIQRTEQRDSAMYRCASSSRQGANEKLFFGSGTQLSVL.

The gene calls are TRBV3-1 (or the pseudogene TRBV3-2) and TRBJ1-2; maybe TRBD1 (5 bases). The CDR3 is made up of 14 amino acids. Germline CDR1 reads LGHDT; CDR2 reads YNNKEL (reference sequence). With 2 bases removed from V and 0 bases from J, the gap between germline ends came to 7 bases. The DNA of the CDR3 is TGTGCCAGCAGCCAAACAGGATCTAACTATGGCTACACCTTC. Protein: CASSQTGSNYGYTF.

V gene TRBV27 combines with J gene TRBJ1-5; no definite D call. The CDR3 sequence is 14 residues long. Deletions cut 3 bases from V and 0 bases from J, with 6 bases between. The germline V gene has CDR1 MNHEY and CDR2 SMNVEV (reference sequence). The DNA of the CDR3 is TGTGCCAGCAGTTTGTTCAGTAGCAATCAGCCCCAGCATTTT. Translation gives CASSLFSSNQPQHF.

The chain combines TRBV6-1 with TRBJ1-1; possibly TRBD1 for D (6 bases). Germline CDR1 is MNHNS and CDR2 is SASEGT. V shed 2 bases and J shed 7 bases, with 14 bases lying between them. This CDR3 is built from 14 residues. CDR3 bases: TGTGCCAGCAGTGAACGTACAGGGAGAAGTGAAGCTTTCTTT. Translation: CASSERTGRSEAFF.

The chain has TRBV7-9 and TRBJ1-1; weak D call: TRBD1 (5 bases). The CDR3 runs 14 residues. Trimming left V 5 bases short and J 3 bases short, with 13 bases between. Germline V gives CDR1 SEHNR, CDR2 FQNEAQ (reference sequence). CDR3 nucleotides: TGTGCCAGCAGCCCTAGCGGCAGGGACACTGAAGCTTTCTTT. Amino acid sequence: CASSPSGRDTEAFF.